This is a list of T cell receptor beta chains from one sample in a study of radiotherapy plus CTLA-4 blockade in lung cancer. The protocol was immunoSEQ multiplex PCR, while the TCRdb copy is restricted to in-frame clones and leaves out a portion. The sample includes about 97,000 clones, about 70% of them seen just once. The sample consisted of peripheral blood, taken from a patient treated with radiotherapy plus ipilimumab. These receptors originate from a human donor with non-small cell lung cancer who had a partial response to radiotherapy plus ipilimumab. Some clones in this sample may be carry-over from other donors' samples. Each CDR3 is given with its conserved first and last residue. A D gene is named only where the DNA matches it firmly.

J,V,length,D,CDR3
TRBJ2-4,TRBV4-2,14,TRBD2,CASSRELAGYIQYF
TRBJ1-1,TRBV28,15,TRBD1,CASRLSGTVSTEAFF
TRBJ2-1,TRBV6-6,16,TRBD2,CASKGLAGGSYNEQFF
TRBJ1-2,TRBV27,15,TRBD1,CASSRQGARSYGYTF
TRBJ1-1,TRBV29-1,12,-,CSVDPQGPEAFF
TRBJ1-2,TRBV5-1,15,TRBD1,CASSLAAGGLYGYTF
TRBJ1-2,TRBV28,14,-,CASSLWQSRYGYTF
TRBJ2-7,TRBV28,12,TRBD1,CASRTGIYEQYF
TRBJ2-5,TRBV11-2,15,TRBD2,CASSLDLEGRGTQYF
TRBJ2-3,TRBV7-6,14,-,CASSLGLGTDTQYF
TRBJ2-3,TRBV5-1,13,TRBD2,CASSEAGADTQYF
TRBJ2-5,TRBV9,17,-,CASSVAPGGGGQETQYF
TRBJ1-5,TRBV19,15,-,CASSIGLGGNQPQHF
TRBJ1-1,TRBV7-8,15,TRBD1,CASSRQGVGDTEAFF
TRBJ2-2,TRBV19,15,-,CASSKQGNYRGELFF
TRBJ1-4,TRBV4-1,15,-,CASSQERMAGEKLFF
TRBJ1-4,TRBV28,17,TRBD1,CASSLWGRGPSNEKLFF
TRBJ1-5,TRBV28,12,-,CASRQSNQPQHF
TRBJ2-1,TRBV28,18,TRBD1,CASSSDYGDRGFFYEQFF
TRBJ1-2,TRBV7-2,14,-,CASSLGGLSYGYTF
TRBJ1-2,TRBV4-1,15,TRBD1,CASSQGSTGNYGYTF
TRBJ2-1,TRBV19,14,-,CASSTHRSLGEQFF
TRBJ2-1,TRBV11-2,16,-,CASSPVLGGRYNEQFF
TRBJ2-5,TRBV2,13,-,CASTGLSSETQYF
TRBJ2-2,TRBV9,15,TRBD1,CASSLQTGVGGELFF
TRBJ2-3,TRBV29-1,13,TRBD1,CSVGQGGTDTQYF
TRBJ1-2,TRBV7-2,14,-,CASTLRPGTHGYTF
TRBJ2-5,TRBV4-1,16,TRBD2,CASSQGSGGHQETQYF
TRBJ2-1,TRBV11-2,16,-,CASSLGILVGSLTQFF
TRBJ1-2,TRBV28,17,TRBD1,CASRTAGTGGLNYGYTF
TRBJ1-2,TRBV5-5,16,TRBD1,CASSLGEDRANYGYTF